These 2 T cell receptor beta chains share one sample of origin, sequenced in a study of cytomegalovirus exposure and HLA in healthy donors (dated 2017 in TCRdb). The library relied on the immunoSEQ multiplex PCR assay. The multiplex PCR relied on a mix of 60 forward primers for TCR Vbeta segments and 13 reverse primers for TCR Jbeta segments. Sourced from immuneACCESS, this table was stored by TCRdb with only in-frame sequences that have V and J called. A share of the clones is absent; for the studies checked, an unresolved V gene accounts for under half, and the remainder has no known explanation. The sample has about 62,000 clones on record, less than 85% of them singletons. Of the sample, 5% to 6.5% falls within the top ten clones. Sequencing was carried out using PBMCs. All receptors derive from a woman under 40 in good health and CMV-seronegative.

A single count supports this clone. The CDR3: CASSDTAAGDTQYF. The CDR3 region has the DNA TGTGCCAGCAGTGATACCGCGGCCGGGGATACGCAGTATTTT. The chain links TRBV6-5 to TRBJ2-3; D is uncertain. Germline CDR1 and CDR2: MNHEY and SVGAGI. V was cut by 5 bases and J by 6 bases, with 15 bases left in between. CDR3 length: 14 residues.

This sequence joins TRBV6-5 and TRBJ2-7; D might be TRBD2 (6 bases). Trimming pared 3 bases from V and 5 bases from J, leaving 11 bases between. The CDR3 contains 13 residues. CDR1 MNHEY and CDR2 SVGAGI come from the germline V gene. CDR3 nucleotides: TGTGCCAGCAGTTATGGACTAAGGGACGAGCAGTACTTC. Encoded protein: CASSYGLRDEQYF.